The source of this T cell receptor (beta chain) is a study of beta chain features in type 1 diabetes. Study-level findings and limits: All four CD4+ subsets of Type 1 diabetes patients contained TCRB CDR3s that were moderately but significantly shorter. Equally in patients and controls, PCR might preferentially amplify shorter templates.

Stem cell-like memory, regulatory, central memory and naive CD4+ cells were sorted via CD45RO/CCR7/CD25/CD127/CD95/CD27. Isolated RNA was reverse transcribed in full, so expressed TCRB transcripts were sequenced. The data were produced by immunoSEQ multiplex PCR, yet TCRdb's version contains in-frame clones alone and is incomplete. The table includes 600,000 to 700,000 clones, under 15% detected once. This clone has more than one count but fewer than ten. Its cognate antigen is unknown. The CDR3 extends over 12 amino acids. Germline V gives CDR1 KGHSH, CDR2 LQKENI. Trimming cost V 0 bases and J 8 bases, with 2 bases left between them.

The TCR was taken from a man aged 18 to 29 with type 1 diabetes. What was sequenced was naive CD4+ T cells from blood. This chain uses TRBV18 with TRBJ2-6; D is undetermined. This CDR3 is CASSPPSNVLTF. The CDR3 nucleotides read TGTGCCAGCTCACCACCATCCAACGTCCTGACTTTC. Drawing the rest from reference TRBV18 and TRBJ2-6, the complete variable domain is NAGVMQNPRHLVRRRGQEARLRCSPMKGHSHVYWYRQLPEEGLKFMVYLQKENIIDESGMPKERFSAEFPKEGPSILRIQQVVRGDSAAYFCASSPPSNVLTFGAGSRLTVL.